Following are 24 T cell receptor beta chains from one sample sequenced in a study of CD8 T cells in ankylosing spondylitis. TCRdb passed the 5' RACE reads through MiXCR, listing each CDR3 protein once. The sample carries under 250,000 distinct CDR3 sequences, less than 9.5% recorded once. Sequencing used blood, either unsorted or a sorted T cell fraction (not recorded which). Receptors were obtained from a female donor with ankylosing spondylitis or in good health (not recorded which).

This clonotype was counted at least ten times. The chain employs TRBV12-3 or TRBV12-4 and TRBJ1-5; D uncertain. The CDR3 runs to 14 residues. The V gene lost 1 base and the J gene lost 3 bases, with 7 bases spanning the gap. CDR3 sequence (DNA): TGTGCCAGCAGTTTAGAAGGGCACAATCAGCCCCAGCATTTT. Protein: CASSLEGHNQPQHF.

This clonotype has ten or more counts. V is TRBV12-3 or TRBV12-4 and J is TRBJ2-1, with D perhaps being TRBD1 or TRBD2 (5 bases each). This CDR3 spans 13 amino acids. V dropped 8 bases and J dropped 0 bases, with 8 bases sitting between them. CDR3 nucleotides: TGTGCCAGCCGGGACGACTCCTACAATGAGCAGTTCTTC. Protein product: CASRDDSYNEQFF.

Written as DNA, the CDR3 is TGTGCCAGCACGACTGCAACTAATGAAAAACTGTTTTTT. As protein: CASTTATNEKLFF. This sequence joins TRBV7-9 and TRBJ1-4; no firm D call. CDR1 is SEHNR, CDR2 FQNEAQ, per germline (reference sequence). The CDR3 consists of 13 residues. V was pared by 7 bases and J by 0 bases, with 6 bases between.

This clonotype showed up many times. The chain links TRBV10-3 to TRBJ2-7, with no clear D. The V end lost 0 bases, the J end lost 7 bases, and 7 bases lay between the germline ends. The CDR3 loop spans 12 amino acids. Germline CDR1 reads ENHRY; CDR2 reads SYGVKD. The CDR3 coding sequence is TGTGCCATCAGTGAGTCCCGGGTAGAGCAGTACTTC. It translates to CAISESRVEQYF.

This clonotype was detected ten times or more. The CDR3 spells CASGLLAGVYEQYF. In DNA form, the CDR3 reads TGTGCCAGCGGCTTACTAGCGGGAGTCTACGAGCAGTACTTC. The rearrangement joins TRBV12-3 or TRBV12-4 to TRBJ2-7; the match to TRBD2 covers 11 bases. This CDR3 has 14 residues. V was clipped by 8 bases and J by 3 bases; unmatched bases: 6.

This clonotype was seen many times. This chain uses TRBV20-1 with TRBJ2-7; 7 bases are shared with TRBD2. Looked up from germline, CDR1 is DFQATT and CDR2 is SNEGSKA (reference sequence). V dropped 3 bases and J dropped 1; count of bases not matched to a gene: 6. The CDR3 extends over 14 amino acids. The CDR3 sequence: CSASLGRGSYEQYF. CDR3 DNA: TGCAGTGCTAGTTTAGGGAGGGGATCCTACGAGCAGTACTTC.

This clonotype was counted at least ten times. The chain is built from TRBV29-1 and TRBJ2-7; 11 bases match TRBD2. The germline V gene has CDR1 SQVTM and CDR2 ANQGSEA. The V and J ends lost 4 bases and 2 bases, in that order; junction bases with no gene match: 4. This CDR3 contains 14 residues. The CDR3 loop reads CSVVGSGRAYEQYF. CDR3 coding DNA: TGCAGCGTTGTAGGTAGCGGGAGGGCCTACGAGCAGTACTTC.

V gene TRBV7-2 combines with J gene TRBJ2-5, with D possibly being TRBD1 or TRBD2 (5 bases each). Germline-derived CDR1 and CDR2 are SGHTA and FQGNSA. This CDR3 has 12 residues. The ends were cut back, 3 bases at V and 5 bases at J, with 7 bases in the middle. CDR3 sequence: CASSFGTETQYF. The CDR3, as DNA: TGTGCCAGCAGCTTCGGGACCGAGACCCAGTACTTC.

Ten or more counts support this clonotype. J is TRBJ1-3 and V is TRBV4-1; D unresolved. CDR1 and CDR2 from the germline V gene are MGHRA and YSYEKL. This CDR3 has 14 residues. Deletions cut 6 bases from V and 4 bases from J, with 13 bases between. This CDR3 is CASSPTRGGNTIYF. The DNA of the CDR3 is TGCGCCAGCAGTCCCACCCGCGGCGGAAACACCATATATTTT.

About this clonotype: A read error is possible here, since a much larger clone lies one base away. The V call is TRBV4-1, the J call TRBJ2-1; maybe TRBD2 (6 bases). The CDR3 loop spans 16 amino acids. Germline CDR1 reads MGHRA; CDR2 reads YSYEKL. V lost 3 bases to trimming and J lost 4 bases, with 16 bases between them. CDR3 protein: CASSHSTGGVYNEQFF. CDR3 bases: TGCGCCAGCAGCCATTCGACTGGCGGGGTTTACAATGAGCAGTTCTTC.

V and J are TRBV20-1 and TRBJ1-3; no clear D gene. The V and J ends lost 0 bases and 0 bases respectively, with 12 bases between them. Germline CDR1 DFQATT, CDR2 SNEGSKA (reference sequence). The CDR3 length is 16 residues. The CDR3 spells CSARDGGPISGNTIYF. The CDR3 nucleotides read TGCAGTGCTAGAGATGGCGGACCCATCTCTGGAAACACCATATATTTT.

Concerning this clonotype: A single base separates this from a much larger clone, so it may be a read error. The rearrangement joins TRBV9 to TRBJ1-4; D may be TRBD1 (5 bases). This CDR3 is built from 15 residues. The V gene's germline CDR1 is SGDLS and CDR2 YYNGEE. The CDR3, as DNA: TGTGCCAGCAGCGTAGAAGGAACATCGGGGGAAAAACTGCTTTTT. Translation: CASSVEGTSGEKLLF. Based on the CDR3 plus reference TRBV9 and TRBJ1-4, the full variable domain is DSGVTQTPKHLITATGQRVTLRCSPRSGDLSVYWYQQSLDQGLQFLIQYYNGEERAKGNILERFSAQQFPDLHSELNLSSLELGDSALYFCASSVEGTSGEKLLFGSGTQLSVL.

This clonotype occurred a few times. The J gene is TRBJ2-7, the V gene TRBV29-1; tentative D call: TRBD2 (5 bases). CDR1 and CDR2 (germline): SQVTM, ANQGSEA. Trimming removed 4 bases from V and 0 bases from J, with 13 bases in between. The CDR3 is 14 amino acids. The CDR3 spells CSVADYGSSYEQYF. The CDR3 coding sequence is TGCAGCGTTGCTGACTACGGAAGCTCCTACGAGCAGTACTTC.

The chain combines TRBV11-2 with TRBJ2-7; 11 bases map to TRBD2. This CDR3 has 14 residues. The germline V gene encodes CDR1 SGHAT and CDR2 FQNNGV. The V and J ends lost 4 bases and 6 bases, in that order; junction bases with no gene match: 5. The CDR3 reads CASSYSGRAVEQYF. The CDR3 DNA reads as TGTGCCAGCAGCTATAGCGGGAGGGCGGTCGAGCAGTACTTC.

The table lists this clonotype with many counts. This chain uses TRBV7-8 with TRBJ2-7, with TRBD1 matching 7 bases. Looked up from germline, CDR1 is SGHVS and CDR2 is FQNEAQ. The J segment lost 4 bases and the V segment lost 1 base, leaving 16 bases of the junction unmatched. The CDR3 loop spans 18 amino acids. The chain's CDR3 is CASSLGPQQGTVSYEQYF. In DNA form, the CDR3 reads TGTGCCAGCAGCTTAGGTCCTCAACAGGGGACGGTGAGTTACGAGCAGTACTTC.

This clonotype was observed at least ten times. CDR3 sequence: CASSYSSSYEQYF. The CDR3 DNA is TGTGCCAGCAGTTACTCGTCCTCCTACGAGCAGTACTTC. The V gene is TRBV6-2 or TRBV6-3, the J gene TRBJ2-7; D not resolved. The V gene lost 0 bases and the J gene lost 0 bases, with 3 bases spanning the gap. Germline CDR1 MNHEY, CDR2 SVGEGT. The CDR3 extends over 13 amino acids.

This clonotype has at least ten counts. The chain employs TRBV7-9 and TRBJ2-2; TRBD2 matches 10 bases. V trimming: 6 bases; J trimming: 3 bases; junction bases outside the gene matches: 4. Germline loops: CDR1 SEHNR, CDR2 FQNEAQ (reference sequence). This CDR3 has 15 residues. CDR3 bases: TGTGCCAGCAGATGGACTAGCGGTTACACCGGGGAGCTGTTTTTT. Protein product: CASRWTSGYTGELFF.

This clonotype was picked up many times. The chain combines TRBV6-1 with TRBJ1-1; D ambiguous. From germline, CDR1 is MNHNS and CDR2 SASEGT. The V end was cut by 6 bases, the J end by 4 bases, with 12 bases between. The CDR3 runs 13 residues. CDR3 DNA: TGTGCCAGCAGAGCCACTCGGGTCACTGAAGCTTTCTTT. It translates to CASRATRVTEAFF.

The chain uses TRBV7-9 and TRBJ2-7; D remains unclear. Per the germline V gene, CDR1 is SEHNR and CDR2 is FQNEAQ (reference sequence). Trimming took 1 base from V and 3 from J, leaving 10 bases between them. The CDR3 is made up of 14 amino acids. In DNA, the CDR3 is TGTGCCAGCAGCTTAGGAGGCAGAGACTACGAGCAGTACTTC. Its translation is CASSLGGRDYEQYF.

This clonotype appeared a few times. The CDR3 region is CASGLRGVGTEAFF. The CDR3 nucleotides read TGTGCTAGTGGTTTAAGGGGAGTAGGGACTGAAGCTTTCTTT. The gene calls are TRBV12-5 and TRBJ1-1; tentative D call: TRBD1 (5 bases). The CDR3 runs to 14 residues. The V gene lost 3 bases and the J gene lost 5 bases, with 13 bases spanning the gap. Germline V gene sequence: CDR1 LGHNT, CDR2 FRNRAP.

This clonotype was picked up many times. The J gene is TRBJ2-1, the V gene TRBV5-1; TRBD2 matches 8 bases. V dropped 0 bases and J dropped 6; count of bases not matched to a gene: 11. This CDR3 has 17 residues. Germline loops: CDR1 SGHRS, CDR2 YFSETQ. Here the CDR3 DNA reads TGCGCCAGCAGCTTGGAACATGCGGGAGGAAGGGGCAATGAGCAGTTCTTC. Translated, it gives CASSLEHAGGRGNEQFF.

At least ten counts were recorded for this clonotype. The gene calls are TRBV27 and TRBJ2-2; 10 bases line up with TRBD2. The ends lost 5 bases at V and 4 bases at J; junction bases unmatched: 7. Looked up from germline, CDR1 is MNHEY and CDR2 is SMNVEV (reference sequence). The CDR3 totals 16 residues. CDR3 nucleotide sequence: TGTGCCAGCAGTCTAGGACTAGCGGTCTCCACCGGGGAGCTGTTTTTT. Translating it yields CASSLGLAVSTGELFF.

The table lists this clonotype with many counts. The chain employs TRBV20-1 and TRBJ2-3, with 7 positions matching TRBD2. V lost 6 bases to trimming and J lost 2 bases; unmatched junction nucleotides: 5. The germline CDR1 and CDR2 sequences are DFQATT and SNEGSKA (reference sequence). The CDR3 loop spans 13 amino acids. The DNA of the CDR3 is TGCAGTGCGGGAGCGGGGACCACAGATACGCAGTATTTT. This sequence encodes CSAGAGTTDTQYF.

This clonotype has a count of ten or more. The rearrangement links TRBV10-3 to TRBJ1-1; 7 nucleotides agree with TRBD1. Looked up from germline, CDR1 is ENHRY and CDR2 is SYGVKD. J gave up 3 bases and V 8 bases, and 6 bases lay outside the gene matches. This CDR3 has 13 residues. This CDR3 is CAIRVTGDTEAFF. The CDR3 nucleotides read TGTGCCATCCGTGTCACAGGGGACACTGAAGCTTTCTTT.